The 27 T cell receptor beta chains listed next were all sequenced from one sample in a study of cytotoxic CD8 clonotypes in ibrutinib-treated CLL. Assay: immunoSEQ multiplex PCR; the TCRdb copy retains only in-frame clones and omits some. The sample contains about 25,000 clones, approximately 67% of which appear only once. Specimen: PBMCs, collected at disease progression, from a patient treated with ibrutinib. The receptors originated from a human donor with chronic lymphocytic leukemia.

V is TRBV10-3 and J is TRBJ2-7; tentatively, D is TRBD1 (6 bases). Deletions cut 4 bases from V and 4 bases from J, with 14 bases between. In germline, CDR1 is ENHRY, CDR2 SYGVKD. The CDR3 has 14 residues. CDR3: CAISGTTGSYEQYF. The CDR3 bases are TGTGCCATCAGTGGCACAACAGGGTCTTACGAGCAGTACTTC.

The chain has TRBV27 and TRBJ2-2; D is possibly TRBD2 (6 bases). CDR1 MNHEY and CDR2 SMNVEV come from the germline V gene (reference sequence). Trimming removed 3 bases at V and 7 bases at J, with 12 bases between. The CDR3 contains 14 residues. CDR3 nucleotide sequence: TGTGCCAGCAGTTTTGGAGGGGCCTTCGGGGAGCTGTTTTTT. It encodes CASSFGGAFGELFF.

The chain has TRBV10-1 and TRBJ2-1, with D tentatively TRBD1 or TRBD2 (5 bases each). Trimming took off 3 bases at V and 1 base at J, with 16 bases between the two ends. The germline gives CDR1 WNHNN, CDR2 SYGVQD (reference sequence). The CDR3 is 17 amino acids. The CDR3 sequence: CASSDLADSGSYNEQFF. DNA for the CDR3: TGCGCCAGCAGTGATCTGGCGGACTCAGGGTCCTACAATGAGCAGTTCTTC.

This clone appeared a few times. The chain carries TRBV6-5 and TRBJ1-1; 7 nucleotides line up with TRBD1. CDR1 is MNHEY and CDR2 is SVGAGI in the germline V gene. This CDR3 is built from 12 residues. J lost 9 bases, V lost 7 bases, and 8 bases had no gene match. The CDR3 DNA follows: TGTGCCAGCAAGGGGGCAGGGTCGAAAGCTTTCTTT. Encoded protein: CASKGAGSKAFF.

The CDR3 DNA sequence: TGTGCCAGCAGCTACGGTGGGGCTACAGATACGCAGTATTTT. This encodes CASSYGGATDTQYF. This rearrangement joins TRBV5-4 to TRBJ2-3, with TRBD1 as a possible D gene (5 bases). The germline CDR1 and CDR2 sequences are SGHNT and YYREEE (reference sequence). The CDR3 is made up of 14 amino acids. Trimming cost V 3 bases and J 3 bases, with 11 bases left between them.

V is TRBV7-6 and J is TRBJ1-3; D is perhaps TRBD1 (6 bases). Germline CDR1 and CDR2: SGHVS and FNYEAQ. Deletions cut 5 bases from V and 4 bases from J, with 9 bases between. This CDR3 spans 13 amino acids. In DNA, the CDR3 is TGTGCCAGCAGCAGCGGGACAGGAAACACCATATATTTT. It translates to CASSSGTGNTIYF.

The V gene is TRBV4-2, the J gene TRBJ2-1; unclear D gene. The germline CDR1 and CDR2 sequences are LGHNA and YNFKEQ. The CDR3 consists of 15 residues. Deletions cut 0 bases from V and 7 bases from J, with 13 bases between. CDR3 in DNA: TGTGCCAGCAGCCAAGAAAGCCCCCTGGCTAATGAGCAGTTCTTC. This translates into CASSQESPLANEQFF.

The CDR3, as DNA: TGTGCCAGAAGCGACAGGGATTCCTATGGCTACACCTTC. Translated: CARSDRDSYGYTF. This chain joins TRBV2 and TRBJ1-2; 7 bases line up with TRBD1. CDR1 is SNHLY, CDR2 FYNNEI, per germline. V lost 9 bases, J lost 4 bases, and 8 bases stayed unmatched. This CDR3 region has 13 residues.

The chain has TRBV4-3 and TRBJ2-1; D may be TRBD2 (6 bases). The ends were cut back, 3 bases at V and 0 bases at J, with 21 bases in the middle. The germline V gene has CDR1 LGHNA and CDR2 YSLEER. The CDR3 extends over 19 amino acids. In DNA form, the CDR3 reads TGCGCCAGCAGCCAGACTAACCTATTTGCGGGGATCTCCTACAATGAGCAGTTCTTC. Protein product: CASSQTNLFAGISYNEQFF.

The gene calls are TRBV7-7 and TRBJ2-2, with 11 bases aligning to TRBD2. The junction had 6 bases not matched to a gene; V was cut back by 5 bases and J by 4 bases. The CDR3 runs 16 residues. Germline CDR1 and CDR2: SSHAT and FNYEAQ (reference sequence). The CDR3 here is CASSLTSGAVTGELFF. DNA of the CDR3: TGTGCCAGCAGCCTGACTAGCGGGGCGGTCACCGGGGAGCTGTTTTTT. Looking up the rest from reference TRBV7-7 and TRBJ2-2 gives the full variable domain: GAGVSQSPRYKVTKRGQDVTLRCDPISSHATLYWYQQALGQGPEFLTYFNYEAQPDKSGLPSDRFSAERPEGSISTLTIQRTEQRDSAMYRCASSLTSGAVTGELFFGEGSRLTVL.

CDR3 DNA: TGCGCCAGCAGCCAAGAAGACGGATTCGAGCAGTACTTC. Amino acids: CASSQEDGFEQYF. The J gene is TRBJ2-7, the V gene TRBV4-3; D unclear. V was trimmed by 0 bases and J by 6 bases, leaving 9 bases between them. From germline, CDR1 is LGHNA and CDR2 YSLEER. This CDR3 contains 13 residues.

This chain joins TRBV6-1 and TRBJ1-1; unclear D gene. The CDR3 spans 14 residues. The germline gives CDR1 MNHNS, CDR2 SASEGT. The ends were cut back, 0 bases at V and 4 bases at J, with 9 bases in the middle. The CDR3 here is CASSEAKGSTEAFF. In DNA, the CDR3 is TGTGCCAGCAGTGAAGCCAAAGGGTCCACTGAAGCTTTCTTT.

The V gene is TRBV30, the J gene TRBJ1-2; no firm D call. The CDR3 is 15 amino acids. Germline lookup yields CDR1 GTSNPN and CDR2 SVGIG (reference sequence). V lost 0 bases and J 5 bases, leaving 16 bases between the germline ends. The DNA of the CDR3 is TGTGCCTGGAGTGTACATGGGGAGAAAGGTTATGGCTACACCTTC. Its protein is CAWSVHGEKGYGYTF.

The rearrangement uses TRBV19 and TRBJ1-2; 7 nucleotides align to TRBD1. The CDR3 has 14 residues. Germline-derived CDR1 and CDR2 are LNHDA and SQIVND (reference sequence). Trimming took 6 bases from V and 6 from J; bases not matched to a gene: 10. CDR3 residues: CASSTQGQRDGYTF. The CDR3 DNA sequence: TGTGCCAGTAGCACACAGGGACAGAGAGATGGCTACACCTTC. Full variable domain (outside the CDR3, taken from reference TRBV19 and TRBJ1-2): DGGITQSPKYLFRKEGQNVTLSCEQNLNHDAMYWYRQDPGQGLRLIYYSQIVNDFQKGDIAEGYSVSREKKESFPLTVTSAQKNPTAFYLCASSTQGQRDGYTFGSGTRLTVV.

The rearrangement joins TRBV7-2 to TRBJ2-3, with D perhaps being TRBD1 or TRBD2 (5 bases each). This CDR3 is 16 amino acids long. Trimming shortened V by 3 bases and J by 5 bases, and 18 bases separated the two germline ends. CDR1 is SGHTA, CDR2 FQGNSA, per germline. This CDR3 is CASSFLLGAVRDTQYF. The CDR3 nucleotides are TGTGCCAGCAGCTTCCTCCTCGGGGCCGTCCGAGATACGCAGTATTTT.

The chain joins TRBV9 to TRBJ2-3; 9 bases agree with TRBD2. Germline CDR1 and CDR2: SGDLS and YYNGEE. The CDR3 runs to 17 residues. The junction had 7 bases not matched to a gene; V was cut back by 0 bases and J by 2 bases. The CDR3 protein is CASSVESSGGYTDTQYF. The CDR3 DNA sequence: TGTGCCAGCAGCGTAGAAAGTAGCGGGGGCTACACAGATACGCAGTATTTT.

V and J are TRBV7-9 and TRBJ1-2, with TRBD1 as a possible D gene (6 bases). The ends were cut back, 3 bases at V and 2 bases at J, with 22 bases in the middle. The V gene's germline CDR1 is SEHNR and CDR2 FQNEAQ (reference sequence). This CDR3 is built from 18 residues. CDR3 loop: CASSLGFGQSIFNYGYTF. In DNA, the CDR3 is TGTGCCAGCAGCTTGGGCTTTGGACAGAGTATTTTCAACTATGGCTACACCTTC.

This clone was observed a few times. This chain links TRBV5-6 with TRBJ1-6; D may be TRBD1 (5 bases). CDR3 length: 13 amino acids. The V and J ends lost 2 bases and 10 bases respectively, with 10 bases between them. Germline CDR1 reads SGHDT; CDR2 reads YYEEEE. The CDR3 coding sequence is TGTGCCAGCAGCTTTTTAGGGGACTCACCCCTCCACTTT. Translation: CASSFLGDSPLHF. Full variable domain (rest looked up from reference TRBV5-6 and TRBJ1-6): DAGVTQSPTHLIKTRGQQVTLRCSPKSGHDTVSWYQQALGQGPQFIFQYYEEEERQRGNFPDRFSGHQFPNYSSELNVNALLLGDSALYLCASSFLGDSPLHFGNGTRLTVT.

CDR3 bases: TGCAGCGCCGCGGGACAGGGCTCTGGAAACACCATATATTTT. This codes for CSAAGQGSGNTIYF. The chain carries TRBV29-1 and TRBJ1-3; 9 bases map to TRBD1. V lost 7 bases, J lost 0 bases, and 4 bases stayed unmatched. This CDR3 region has 14 residues. CDR1 and CDR2 from the germline V gene are SQVTM and ANQGSEA.

The chain recombines TRBV9 with TRBJ2-1, with D perhaps given as TRBD1 or TRBD2 (6 bases each). V was cut by 3 bases and J by 6 bases, with 16 bases left in between. Germline CDR1 reads SGDLS; CDR2 reads YYNGEE. The CDR3 spans 15 residues. The CDR3 DNA follows: TGTGCCAGCAGCGCCCTGGGGGGCACCATCAATGAGCAGTTCTTC. Translated, it gives CASSALGGTINEQFF.

V gene TRBV5-1 combines with J gene TRBJ1-1; TRBD1 agrees at 8 bases. The CDR3 spans 15 residues. With 5 bases clipped from V and 4 bases from J, the junction kept 10 bases outside the gene matches. The germline V gene has CDR1 SGHRS and CDR2 YFSETQ. DNA for the CDR3: TGCGCCAGCAGTTACGGACAGGGCGGGAGCACTGAAGCTTTCTTT. Its translation: CASSYGQGGSTEAFF.

The V call is TRBV2, the J call TRBJ1-3, with D tentatively TRBD1 (5 bases). The V end lost 4 bases, the J end lost 1 base, and 8 bases lay between the germline ends. Germline V CDR1 and CDR2: SNHLY, FYNNEI. This CDR3 is 14 amino acids long. The CDR3 sequence: CASSVQESGNTIYF. In nucleotides, the CDR3 is TGTGCCAGCAGTGTACAGGAATCTGGAAACACCATATATTTT.

This chain uses TRBV11-2 with TRBJ2-7, with 9 bases lining up with TRBD1. Germline CDR1 and CDR2: SGHAT and FQNNGV. The V gene end was trimmed by 5 bases and the J gene end by 3 bases; junction bases not matched to a gene: 8. The CDR3 is made up of 15 amino acids. The CDR3 loop reads CASSARDRAIYEQYF. CDR3 nucleotides: TGTGCCAGCAGCGCCCGGGACAGGGCAATCTACGAGCAGTACTTC.

This chain joins TRBV6-1 and TRBJ2-3, with 11 positions matching TRBD2. After removal of 6 bases from V and 6 bases from J, the junction contained 8 bases not matched to a gene. The germline V gene encodes CDR1 MNHNS and CDR2 SASEGT. CDR3 length equals 15 residues. The CDR3 DNA reads TGTGCCAGCAGAGTTAGCGGGGGGGCCTCGGATACGCAGTATTTT. This codes for CASRVSGGASDTQYF.

The rearrangement uses TRBV29-1 and TRBJ1-2, with D possibly being TRBD1 (6 bases). Germline loops: CDR1 SQVTM, CDR2 ANQGSEA. Trimming stripped 6 bases from V and 4 bases from J, with 12 bases between. CDR3 size: 12 residues. CDR3 amino acids: CSVADRIYGYTF. Written as DNA, the CDR3 is TGCAGCGTCGCGGACAGAATCTATGGCTACACCTTC.

This chain connects TRBV7-8 to TRBJ1-1; D is undetermined. The germline CDR1 and CDR2 sequences are SGHVS and FQNEAQ. Trimming stripped 5 bases from V and 8 bases from J, with 12 bases between. This CDR3 has 12 residues. Here the CDR3 reads CASSRISGEAFF. As DNA, the CDR3 is TGTGCCAGCAGCCGCATTTCGGGGGAAGCTTTCTTT.

The chain is built from TRBV19 and TRBJ2-7, with D possibly TRBD2 on 6 matching bases. The V gene lost 6 bases and the J gene lost 2 bases, with 20 bases spanning the gap. CDR1 is LNHDA and CDR2 is SQIVND in the germline V gene (reference sequence). The length of the CDR3 is 16 residues. The CDR3 DNA sequence: TGTGCCAGTAGCACGACTGGAGGTGGGAGGCCCTACGAGCAGTACTTC. As protein: CASSTTGGGRPYEQYF.